This T cell receptor beta chain was captured by sequencing in a study of OX40 agonist ivuxolimab in advanced cancers. At the level of the whole study: Ivuxolimab, which targeted the costimulatory receptor OX40 (CD134), was an agonistic, fully human IgG2 monoclonal antibody. A male proportion of around 81% and a mean age of approximately 55 years, ranging from about 23 to 90, were recorded for the dose-escalation cohort. Partial responses occurred in three dose-escalation patients: two with cutaneous melanoma and one with hepatocellular carcinoma. Prior anti-PD-1, anti-PD-L1 or anti-CTLA-4 therapy was permitted, and 40% of dose-escalation patients had received checkpoint inhibitors. The paper covers the monotherapy dose-escalation part of the phase I ivuxolimab trial, which included N of about 50 patients. Intravenous ivuxolimab was administered to patients every 2 weeks at six dose levels: 0.01, 0.1, 0.3, 1.5, 3 and 10 mg/kg. Peripheral TCRbeta sequencing aimed to test whether ivuxolimab altered TCR sequence diversity and caused clonal T-cell expansion. Of the approximately 54 dose-escalation patients, hepatocellular carcinoma was present in 19, melanoma in some 15, renal cell carcinoma in 9 and head and neck cancer in 9. General conclusions and limits of the study: In partial responders in the 0.1-3.0 mg/kg groups, normalized peripheral clonal expansion was found to be among the lowest, especially among CD8+ T cells. Low levels of normalized T-cell clonal expansion were also seen in some patients who did not respond. The antigen specificity of the clonally expanded peripheral T cells was not determined. At doses of 0.1 to 3.0 mg/kg, clonal expansion of both CD4+ and CD8+ blood T cells was observed from baseline to week 6. After ivuxolimab, more expanded clones were found on average in CD8+ T cells than in CD4+ T cells.

Genomic DNA was isolated from the sorted cells so that the TCRbeta CDR3 region could be sequenced. The immunoSEQ Assay was used for sequencing of TCRbeta CDR3 regions. TCRdb limited this immuneACCESS table to in-frame rearrangements with V and J called. A share of clones is missing; checked studies link under half to unresolved V genes, and the rest is unexplained. This sample holds about 94,000 clones; over 75% were observed only once. About 0.3% of the sample goes to the ten largest clones. The trial excluded patients who had a history of autoimmune disease or who were on systemic immunosuppression. In every dose cohort, peripheral blood was drawn for TCR sequencing at baseline, cycle 4 day 1, and cycle 7 day 1. Samples were obtained from an open-label, multicenter, first-in-human phase I dose-escalation trial of ivuxolimab. Adults with locally advanced or metastatic melanoma, renal cell, hepatocellular, or head and neck squamous cell carcinoma were enrolled in the trial. Before TCR sequencing, CD4+ and CD8+ T cells were separately sorted from peripheral blood.

About this clone: There is no known antigen for this receptor. The record has no base qualities; no much larger clone is one base away.

The CDR3 contains 15 residues, cysteine and phenylalanine counted. The DNA shown is the 45-base CDR3, in frame from base 1. Sample: CD4+ or CD8+ T cells sorted from blood, taken in a trial of the OX40 agonist ivuxolimab. The rearranged chain carries TRBV21-1 and TRBJ1-5; the table names TRBD1, a call not compared with the DNA. TRBV21-1 is an annotated pseudogene. This receptor was identified in an adult with an advanced solid tumor such as melanoma, head and neck, liver or kidney cancer. Here is the DNA: TGTGCCAGCAGGGTGGTAGTAAGGGGCCGTCAGCCCCAGCATTTT. Translated, it reads CASRVVVRGRQPQHF.